This entry lists 3 T cell receptor beta chains sequenced from one sample in a study of blood T cell repertoires in COVID-19. TCRdb's copy holds only in-frame clones and misses some; the assay was immunoSEQ multiplex PCR. The sample lists 65,000 to 75,000 clones; over 70% were seen once. The sequencing sample was made of peripheral blood. These receptors came from a human donor in a cohort sampled during active COVID-19.

Only one count was recorded for this clone. The chain is built from TRBV5-1 and TRBJ2-3; 10 positions agree with TRBD2. Germline CDR1 is SGHRS and CDR2 is YFSETQ. The CDR3 loop spans 16 amino acids. Unmatched junction bases numbered 6, after V lost 0 bases and J lost 5 bases. In DNA form, the CDR3 reads TGCGCCAGCAGCTTGGATGCTAGCGGGAGATTAGATACGCAGTATTTT. Translated: CASSLDASGRLDTQYF.

The chain has TRBV30 and TRBJ2-5; 11 bases are a match to TRBD2. V was pared by 1 base and J by 2 bases, with 3 bases of the junction left unmatched. There are 15 residues in the CDR3. Per germline, CDR1 GTSNPN and CDR2 SVGIG (reference sequence). The CDR3: CAWSEGLAVQETQYF. The CDR3 region has the DNA TGTGCCTGGAGTGAGGGACTAGCGGTTCAAGAGACCCAGTACTTC.

The rearrangement uses TRBV3-1 (or the pseudogene TRBV3-2) and TRBJ2-4; unclear D gene. This CDR3 region has 14 residues. Trimming removed 3 bases at V and 8 bases at J, with 14 bases between. Germline CDR1 is LGHDT and CDR2 is YNNKEL (reference sequence). The CDR3 DNA reads as TGTGCCAGCAGCCATTGGAATCTTGAGGACATTCAGTACTTC. Encoded protein: CASSHWNLEDIQYF.